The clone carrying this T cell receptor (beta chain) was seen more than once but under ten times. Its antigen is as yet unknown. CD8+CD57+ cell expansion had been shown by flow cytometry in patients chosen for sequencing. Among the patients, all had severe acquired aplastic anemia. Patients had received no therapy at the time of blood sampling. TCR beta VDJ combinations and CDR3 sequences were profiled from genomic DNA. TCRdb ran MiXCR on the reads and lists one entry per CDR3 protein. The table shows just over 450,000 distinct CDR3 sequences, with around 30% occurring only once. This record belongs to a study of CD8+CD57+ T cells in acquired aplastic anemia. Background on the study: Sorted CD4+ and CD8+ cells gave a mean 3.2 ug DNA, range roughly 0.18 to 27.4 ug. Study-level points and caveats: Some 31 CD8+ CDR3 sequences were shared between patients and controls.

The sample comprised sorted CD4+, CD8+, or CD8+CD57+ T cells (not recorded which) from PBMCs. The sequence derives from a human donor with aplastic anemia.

CDR3 residues: CASSFRGGGYGYTF. In DNA, the CDR3 is TGTGCCAGCAGCTTTCGGGGAGGAGGCTATGGCTACACCTTC. The J gene is TRBJ1-2, the V gene TRBV5-4; D gene unclear. Germline assignment: CDR1 SGHNT and CDR2 YYREEE (reference sequence). V was clipped by 2 bases and J by 4 bases, with 12 bases between them. This CDR3 is built from 14 residues.